The following is a TCR beta chain sequence with its context. Its antigen is undetermined. Method: immunoSEQ multiplex PCR; TCRdb's copy keeps in-frame clones and lacks some. The sample has over 85,000 clones; around 90% are singletons. This entry belongs to a study of T cell responses to AZD1222 COVID-19 vaccine. Study findings and constraints: The study found Spike-specific TCR breadth and depth rose after two AZD1222 doses. Only six or seven AZD1222 recipients tested seropositive at baseline. CD4 TCRs covered the whole spike, strongest at regions 160-218 and 743-854.

Pooling covered second doses at about 4 or about 12 weeks. Specimen: peripheral blood, collected 28 days after the second AZD1222 dose. This TCR was sampled from an adult who received the AZD1222 COVID-19 vaccine.

As DNA, the CDR3 is TGTGCCAGCAGCCTACAGGGCCAGGGGAATAACTATGGCTACACCTTC. Protein product: CASSLQGQGNNYGYTF. The V gene is TRBV5-4, the J gene TRBJ1-2; D is possibly TRBD1 (6 bases). CDR3 length: 16 amino acids. CDR1 SGHNT and CDR2 YYREEE come from the germline V gene (reference sequence). V shed 4 bases and J shed 1 base, with 17 bases lying between them.